Detailed here is one T cell receptor (beta chain). This sample is drawn from a study of chemoradiotherapy in HPV16-positive cancers. Some clones are missing from TCRdb's copy, which holds only in-frame ones; the method was immunoSEQ multiplex PCR. This sample has around 870 clones, with 88% found just once. The V end was cut by 5 bases, the J end by 5 bases, with 10 bases between. The CDR3 runs 12 residues. Per germline, CDR1 SGHRS and CDR2 YFSETQ. Sequenced material: tumor tissue, taken from a patient who underwent chemoradiotherapy. The chain is built from TRBV5-1 and TRBJ2-5; possible D gene TRBD2, 5 bases. The receptor comes from a human donor with HPV-associated anogenital cancer. CDR3 coding DNA: TGCGCCAGCAGGAGGGATGTCGAGACCCAGTACTTC. It translates to CASRRDVETQYF.